The present T cell receptor beta chain was sequenced within a study of identical twins. Looked up from germline, CDR1 is SGHRS and CDR2 is YFSETQ. The CDR3 spans 17 residues. After removal of 4 bases from V and 0 bases from J, the junction contained 9 bases not matched to a gene. In TCRdb, the 5' RACE reads were re-called with MiXCR into one record per CDR3 protein. The data show about 530,000 distinct CDR3 sequences, roughly 15% seen once. This clonotype was seen only a few times. The data were also submitted as part of a second study, on yellow fever vaccine responses in identical twins.

This chain connects TRBV5-1 to TRBJ2-3, with 9 bases aligning to TRBD2. The sequenced sample was CD4+ T cells sorted from blood. This TCR derives from a woman aged 18-29 years in good health. The CDR3 nucleotides read TGCGCCAGCAGCCCGCCACCTAGCGGGGCTAGCACAGATACGCAGTATTTT. Translated: CASSPPPSGASTDTQYF.